This T cell receptor (beta chain) was recovered during a study of blood T cells in healthy people across ages. Study results and caveats: There were more naive CD4+ cells and higher diversity in long-lived donors than in aged donors.

The V end was cut by 0 bases, the J end by 11 bases, with 16 bases between. This CDR3 region has 14 residues. Per the germline V gene, CDR1 is LGHNA and CDR2 is YNFKEQ. With respect to this clonotype: Its antigen is not identified.

Primed by a sample-barcoded 5' primer and a J-beta primer mix, a second PCR proceeded for about 6 to 11 cycles. TCRdb redid the calling of the 5' RACE reads with MiXCR, one entry per CDR3 protein. The sample lists hundreds of thousands of distinct CDR3 sequences; approximately 40% were seen once. Healthy Caucasian individuals from Russia aged roughly 6 to 100 were enrolled as donors. The sample comprised blood. The V call is TRBV4-2, the J call TRBJ2-5; D possibly corresponds to TRBD2 (6 bases). This clonotype was sampled from an elderly man in good health. CDR3 nucleotides: TGTGCCAGCAGCCAAGATGGGCAGGGCCGGGAGCAGTACTTC. Amino acids: CASSQDGQGREQYF.